This T cell receptor (beta chain) was identified during a study of CD8 T cells in ankylosing spondylitis. The V and J ends lost 4 bases and 10 bases respectively, with 8 bases between them. Germline V gives CDR1 MNHEY, CDR2 SMNVEV (reference sequence). The CDR3 sequence is 12 residues long. This clonotype was detected many times. TCRdb reprocessed the 5' RACE reads with MiXCR, giving one entry per CDR3 protein. The sample lists roughly 200,000 distinct CDR3 sequences, 20% to 30% occurring once. This TCR derives from a male donor with ankylosing spondylitis or in good health (not recorded which). The sample consisted of blood, either unsorted or a sorted T cell fraction (not recorded which). The chain recombines TRBV27 with TRBJ1-6; no definite D call. The DNA of the CDR3 is TGTGCCAGCAGTTCCCTGAAGTCACCCCTCCACTTT. This gives the protein CASSSLKSPLHF.